The 16 T cell receptor beta chains given below trace back to one sample, sequenced in a study of read filtering for tumor transcriptome and immune sequencing. The library was built from about 400 ng RNA with molecular barcoded adaptors for alpha/delta and beta/gamma chains. TCRdb redid the calling of the reads with MiXCR, one entry per CDR3 protein. The repertoire has 60,000 or so distinct CDR3 sequences, 15% to 20% of them found once; the top ten carry 11%. The sample was a population of CD138-negative cells sorted from bone marrow. The receptors were sampled from a donor older than 35 with multiple myeloma.

This clonotype was seen ten or more times. Since no conserved phenylalanine or tryptophan closes the CDR3, a read error is the likely cause. The chain links TRBV20-1 to TRBJ2-1; 12 bases match TRBD2. J lost 8 bases, V lost 4 bases, and 6 bases had no gene match. The germline CDR1 and CDR2 sequences are DFQATT and SNEGSKA (reference sequence). This CDR3 spans 14 amino acids. CDR3 nucleotides: TGCAGTGCTAATCTACTAGCGGGGGGCGATGAGCAGTTCTCC. It translates to CSANLLAGGDEQFS.

Ten or more counts support this clonotype. This chain connects TRBV7-6 to TRBJ1-1, with TRBD1 identical over 12 bases. The CDR3 spans 17 residues. J gave up 3 bases and V 5 bases, and 10 bases lay outside the gene matches. Germline CDR1 is SGHVS and CDR2 is FNYEAQ. In DNA form, the CDR3 reads TGTGCCAGCAGCGGTAGTGGGACAGGGGGCCCCCACACTGAAGCTTTCTTT. Translation gives CASSGSGTGGPHTEAFF.

This clonotype has at least ten counts. A junction end diverges from the germline sequence, so it may reflect a read error. V and J are TRBV28 and TRBJ2-7, with D hard to call. This CDR3 is 14 amino acids long. Germline values: CDR1 MDHEN, CDR2 SYDVKM. CDR3 sequence: CASSPSMTAREQYF. CDR3 nucleotide sequence: TGTGCCAGCTCTCCCTCAATGACTGCCCGCGAGCAGTATTTC. The complete variable domain, with remaining parts taken from reference TRBV28 and TRBJ2-7, reads DVKVTQSSRYLVKRTGEKVFLECVQDMDHENMFWYRQDPGLGLRLIYFSYDVKMKEKGDIPEGYSVSREKKERFSLILESASTNQTSMYLCASSPSMTAREQYFGPGTRLTVT.

The chain carries TRBV20-1 and TRBJ1-3; no clear D. In germline, CDR1 is DFQATT, CDR2 SNEGSKA (reference sequence). The V end lost 1 base, the J end lost 1 base, and 5 bases lay between the germline ends. CDR3 size: 13 residues. For the CDR3, the DNA is TGCAGTGCTAGAGGAGGATCTGGAAACACCATATATTTT. Its protein is CSARGGSGNTIYF.

Ten or more counts support this clonotype. J is TRBJ2-1 and V is TRBV29-1, with 7 bases lining up with TRBD1. The CDR3 extends over 14 amino acids. V lost 4 bases to trimming and J lost 7 bases; unmatched junction nucleotides: 10. Germline V CDR1 and CDR2: SQVTM, ANQGSEA. The CDR3 DNA is TGCAGCGTTGTCCGGGACAGTAGGGCGAATGAGCAGTTCTTC. Translation: CSVVRDSRANEQFF.

This clonotype has at least ten counts. The rearrangement joins TRBV5-1 to TRBJ1-1; 9 bases are a match to TRBD1. After removal of 6 bases from V and 0 bases from J, the junction contained 6 bases not matched to a gene. The CDR3 is made up of 15 amino acids. In germline, CDR1 is SGHRS, CDR2 YFSETQ. The CDR3 region is CASTLQGAMNTEAFF. The CDR3 nucleotides read TGCGCCAGCACCCTACAGGGGGCGATGAACACTGAAGCTTTCTTT.

This clonotype was observed many times. The J gene is TRBJ2-5, the V gene TRBV7-9, with 7 bases identical to TRBD1. This CDR3 has 14 amino acids. V dropped 5 bases and J dropped 1; count of bases not matched to a gene: 4. The germline V gene has CDR1 SEHNR and CDR2 FQNEAQ (reference sequence). CDR3 in amino acids: CASSLGTAQETQYF. Here the CDR3 DNA reads TGTGCCAGCAGCCTCGGGACAGCCCAAGAGACCCAGTACTTC.

This clonotype was seen more than once but under ten times. This chain links TRBV11-2 with TRBJ1-4; perhaps TRBD1 as D (5 bases). The CDR3 consists of 15 residues. From germline, CDR1 is SGHAT and CDR2 FQNNGV. Trimming removed 8 bases from V and 3 bases from J, with 16 bases in between. CDR3 loop: CASPERGRSNEKLFF. The DNA for the CDR3 is TGTGCCAGCCCTGAGAGGGGCAGGTCTAATGAAAAACTGTTTTTT.

This clonotype was seen ten or more times. V and J are TRBV6-5 and TRBJ2-5, with 7 bases matching TRBD1. The CDR3 extends over 14 amino acids. Germline V lookup: CDR1 MNHEY, CDR2 SVGAGI. V lost 5 bases and J lost 5; bases outside the gene matches: 8. The CDR3 loop is CASSPMTGWETQYF. As DNA, the CDR3 is TGTGCCAGCAGTCCAATGACAGGGTGGGAGACCCAGTACTTC.

A word on this clonotype: The junction differs from germline at one of its ends, possibly a read error. The rearrangement links TRBV29-1 to TRBJ2-2; 12 positions agree with TRBD1. The length of the CDR3 is 15 residues. CDR1 SQVTM and CDR2 ANQGSEA come from the germline V gene. This CDR3 is CSAELGTGGPGELFF. Written as DNA, the CDR3 is TGCAGCGCTGAACTCGGGACAGGGGGCCCCGGGGAGCTGTTTTTC.

This clonotype was counted ten times or more. This chain connects TRBV2 to TRBJ2-7, with D unresolved. Trimming shortened V by 5 bases and J by 3 bases, and 14 bases separated the two germline ends. CDR3 length equals 14 residues. The V gene's germline CDR1 is SNHLY and CDR2 FYNNEI. The CDR3 loop is CASSSPLTFYEQYF. The CDR3 nucleotides read TGTGCCAGCAGTTCACCCCTGACATTCTACGAGCAGTACTTC. Full variable domain (remainder filled in from reference TRBV2 and TRBJ2-7): EPEVTQTPSHQVTQMGQEVILRCVPISNHLYFYWYRQILGQKVEFLVSFYNNEISEKSEIFDDQFSVERPDGSNFTLKIRSTKLEDSAMYFCASSSPLTFYEQYFGPGTRLTVT.

This clonotype showed up just once. Here the CDR3 DNA reads TGTGCCAGCAGTTTAGTGGGAGGCCATGAAGCTTTCTTT. This gives the protein CASSLVGGHEAFF. The chain has TRBV28 and TRBJ1-1; D is uncertain. V lost 2 bases and J lost 7, with 11 bases in between. CDR3 length: 13 amino acids. The germline gives CDR1 MDHEN, CDR2 SYDVKM.

In this sample, this clonotype turned up many times. The gene calls are TRBV7-2 and TRBJ1-6, with D unclear. CDR3 length: 14 residues. Germline loops: CDR1 SGHTA, CDR2 FQGNSA. V dropped 0 bases and J dropped 4 bases, with 4 bases sitting between them. CDR3 sequence (DNA): TGTGCCAGCAGCTTAGCTTCGTATAATTCACCCCTCCACTTT. Its translation: CASSLASYNSPLHF.

This clonotype was seen only once. This may be a read error: a much more frequent sequence differs by one nucleotide. This rearrangement joins TRBV5-5 to TRBJ2-7; D is undetermined. Trimming pared 4 bases from V and 0 bases from J, leaving 8 bases between. Per the germline V gene, CDR1 is SGHKS and CDR2 is YYEKEE (reference sequence). The CDR3 extends over 13 amino acids. Written as DNA, the CDR3 is TGTGCCAGCAGCGAAGACGACTCCTACGAGCAGTACTTC. Protein: CASSEDDSYEQYF.

The rearrangement uses TRBV6-4 and TRBJ2-3; weak D call: TRBD2 (8 bases). The CDR3 loop spans 15 amino acids. Trimming removed 6 bases from V and 4 bases from J, with 17 bases in between. Per the germline V gene, CDR1 is MRHNA and CDR2 is SNTAGT. CDR3 nucleotide sequence: TGTGCCAGCAGCCCTAACGGGAGGGGGCCAGATACGCAGTATTTT. Protein: CASSPNGRGPDTQYF.

Concerning this clonotype: With a much larger clone just one base away, this may be a read error. The chain links TRBV6-2 or TRBV6-3 to TRBJ2-7; D may be TRBD2 (5 bases). Germline values: CDR1 MNHEY, CDR2 SVGEGT. The CDR3 is 11 amino acids. The CDR3 spells CASDAGYEQCF. DNA of the CDR3: TGTGCCAGCGACGCGGGCTACGAGCAGTGCTTC.